This passage covers 5 T cell receptor beta chains from one sample sequenced in a study of T-cell reconstitution after alpha-beta-depleted transplantation in children. The study's findings and limits: T-cell numbers and diversity, one year after transplant, stemmed largely from T cells that were newly produced.

These receptors are not linked to any known antigen. Unique molecular identifiers were used to barcode this TCRbeta library. TCRdb fed the PCR reads into MiXCR, producing one record per CDR3 protein. Here the sample spans 250,000 to 300,000 distinct CDR3 sequences, almost 8% being singletons. The source was peripheral blood, collected 360 days after TCRalphabeta/CD19-depleted stem cell transplant. The receptors here all came from a female patient aged 2-15 years who had a stem cell transplant for Fanconi anemia, so the T cells may come from the graft donor.

The rearrangement joins TRBV27 to TRBJ2-5, with 12 bases that match TRBD2. This CDR3 has 15 amino acids. The germline CDR1 and CDR2 sequences are MNHEY and SMNVEV (reference sequence). J was trimmed by 5 bases and V by 7 bases; bases with no gene match: 8. DNA for the CDR3: TGTGCCAGCACCGGACTAGCGGGAATATGGGAGACCCAGTACTTC. It codes for CASTGLAGIWETQYF.

The sample holds many counts of this clonotype. V and J are TRBV6-1 and TRBJ1-1, with D possibly being TRBD1 (6 bases). The CDR3 covers 15 residues. Trimming left V 8 bases short and J 0 bases short, with 16 bases between. Germline CDR1 and CDR2: MNHNS and SASEGT. CDR3 in amino acids: CASQGRAGMNTEAFF. Here the CDR3 DNA reads TGTGCCAGCCAGGGGAGGGCTGGCATGAACACTGAAGCTTTCTTT.

This clonotype was seen a handful of times. The chain is built from TRBV20-1 and TRBJ2-5; 10 nucleotides match TRBD2. Germline values: CDR1 DFQATT, CDR2 SNEGSKA (reference sequence). The V segment lost 5 bases and the J segment 5 bases; nucleotides outside the gene matches: 14. The CDR3 runs to 16 residues. This CDR3 reads CSAAPSSGGWGETQYF. The DNA of the CDR3 is TGCAGTGCTGCACCCTCTAGCGGGGGCTGGGGGGAGACCCAGTACTTC.

This clonotype has ten or more counts. The gene calls are TRBV6-2 or TRBV6-3 and TRBJ1-5; 10 bases are a match to TRBD1. The ends lost 10 bases at V and 7 bases at J; junction bases unmatched: 16. This CDR3 contains 16 residues. CDR1 is MNHEY and CDR2 is SVGEGT in the germline V gene. This CDR3 reads CATADSPGQGRQPQHF. As DNA, the CDR3 is TGTGCCACCGCCGACTCTCCGGGACAGGGGAGGCAGCCCCAGCATTTT.

This clonotype was picked up many times. V gene TRBV5-6 combines with J gene TRBJ1-4; D call uncertain. V shed 3 bases and J shed 2 bases, with 11 bases lying between them. Per germline, CDR1 SGHDT and CDR2 YYEEEE. This CDR3 is 15 amino acids long. CDR3 sequence: CASSWTGRTNEKLFF. The CDR3 DNA follows: TGTGCCAGCAGCTGGACGGGGAGGACTAATGAAAAACTGTTTTTT.